These 15 T cell receptor beta chains came from one sample sequenced in a study of cytomegalovirus exposure and HLA in healthy donors. The study ran its PCR with 60 Vbeta and 13 Jbeta primers. The repertoire was sequenced with immunoSEQ multiplex PCR; TCRdb's copy has only in-frame clones and lacks some. The data show 150,000 to 250,000 clones, around 85% seen once. The sample consisted of PBMCs. The receptors were sampled from a woman aged 45-60 years in good health and CMV-seronegative.

This chain connects TRBV4-1 to TRBJ2-1; a weak D match, TRBD2 (6 bases). Per germline, CDR1 MGHRA and CDR2 YSYEKL. The ends were cut back, 4 bases at V and 9 bases at J, with 7 bases in the middle. This CDR3 is 11 amino acids long. Here the CDR3 reads CASSPGGEQFF. In DNA form, the CDR3 reads TGCGCCAGCAGCCCCGGGGGTGAGCAGTTCTTC.

J is TRBJ2-5 and V is TRBV4-3; 7 bases are shared with TRBD2. The J call is uncertain, as TRBJ2-7 better fits the DNA end. This CDR3 is 15 amino acids long. Germline V lookup: CDR1 LGHNA, CDR2 YSLEER. This CDR3 reads CASSQRDWGGYEQYF. The CDR3 DNA sequence: TGCGCCAGCAGCCAAAGGGACTGGGGGGGCTACGAGCAGTACTTC.

The chain joins TRBV27 to TRBJ2-5, with unresolved D. The J call is uncertain, as TRBJ2-7 better fits the DNA end. Looked up from germline, CDR1 is MNHEY and CDR2 is SMNVEV (reference sequence). This CDR3 is built from 13 residues. This CDR3 is CASSSHSTYEQYF. Written as DNA, the CDR3 is TGTGCCAGCAGTTCCCACTCTACCTACGAGCAGTACTTC.

The chain links TRBV6-6 to TRBJ1-5; D unclear. With 10 bases removed from V and 6 bases from J, the gap between germline ends came to 19 bases. This CDR3 has 14 residues. Germline V gene lookup returns CDR1 MNHNY and CDR2 SVGAGI (reference sequence). The CDR3 DNA reads as TGTGCCACACAAGGGAGGCAGTCCCTTCAGCCCCAGCATTTT. Residues: CATQGRQSLQPQHF.

This chain uses TRBV5-1 with TRBJ2-1, with a weak D call TRBD2 (5 bases). Germline CDR1 SGHRS, CDR2 YFSETQ. The CDR3 length is 15 residues. Trimming stripped 4 bases from V and 2 bases from J, with 13 bases between. This chain's CDR3 is CASSEGSAAYNEQFF. The CDR3 DNA reads as TGCGCCAGCAGCGAAGGTAGCGCTGCCTACAATGAGCAGTTCTTC. Full variable domain (rest looked up from reference TRBV5-1 and TRBJ2-1): KAGVTQTPRYLIKTRGQQVTLSCSPISGHRSVSWYQQTPGQGLQFLFEYFSETQRNKGNFPGRFSGRQFSNSRSEMNVSTLELGDSALYLCASSEGSAAYNEQFFGPGTRLTVL.

This chain joins TRBV6-1 and TRBJ1-2, with TRBD1 matching 8 bases. The germline V gene has CDR1 MNHNS and CDR2 SASEGT. The CDR3 is made up of 15 amino acids. The V segment lost 2 bases and the J segment 4 bases; nucleotides outside the gene matches: 6. Here the CDR3 DNA reads TGTGCCAGCAGTGAATGGGACAGGAGCATCTATGGCTACACCTTC. Protein sequence: CASSEWDRSIYGYTF.

The CDR3 DNA reads TGCGCCAGCAGCTTGGACCCGGACAAGGGGAATGAAAAACTGTTTTTT. Its translation is CASSLDPDKGNEKLFF. The chain has TRBV5-1 and TRBJ1-4; D may be TRBD1 (5 bases). V dropped 0 bases and J dropped 5 bases, with 14 bases sitting between them. CDR1 SGHRS and CDR2 YFSETQ come from the germline V gene. The CDR3 totals 16 residues.

CDR3 nucleotide sequence: TGCAGCGTTGGACAGGGGGAATTCAGGAGTGAAGCTTTCTTT. Residues: CSVGQGEFRSEAFF. The V and J genes are TRBV29-1 and TRBJ1-1, with 9 positions matching TRBD1. Trimming cost V 4 bases and J 7 bases; bases outside gene matches: 10. Germline CDR1 reads SQVTM; CDR2 reads ANQGSEA. The CDR3 sequence is 14 residues long.

This clone was seen a handful of times. The rearrangement links TRBV28 to TRBJ1-2; 9 bases are shared with TRBD1. The CDR3 sequence is 16 residues long. The J segment lost 8 bases and the V segment lost 5 bases, leaving 15 bases of the junction unmatched. CDR1 is MDHEN, CDR2 SYDVKM, per germline. CDR3 nucleotide sequence: TGTGCCAGCAGTCTCCCCCCCTCGGGACAGGGACGCGGCTACACCTTC. Encoded protein: CASSLPPSGQGRGYTF.

The rearrangement uses TRBV28 and TRBJ2-5; tentative D call: TRBD1 (5 bases). Trimming stripped 3 bases from V and 1 base from J, with 9 bases between. The CDR3 contains 14 residues. The germline gives CDR1 MDHEN, CDR2 SYDVKM. As DNA, the CDR3 is TGTGCCAGCAGTTTTCGACAGTTCCAAGAGACCCAGTACTTC. This codes for CASSFRQFQETQYF.

CDR3 residues: CASREGGWTGELFF. Here the CDR3 DNA reads TGTGCCAGCCGAGAGGGTGGGTGGACCGGGGAGCTGTTTTTT. The gene calls are TRBV6-6 and TRBJ2-2, with a weak D call TRBD2 (5 bases). Trimming shortened V by 8 bases and J by 5 bases, and 15 bases separated the two germline ends. The CDR3 is made up of 14 amino acids. CDR1 is MNHNY and CDR2 is SVGAGI in the germline V gene (reference sequence).

CDR3 amino acids: CASSTANTGELFF. CDR3 sequence (DNA): TGCGCCAGCAGCACAGCGAACACCGGGGAGCTGTTTTTT. V gene TRBV5-1 combines with J gene TRBJ2-2, with unresolved D. Germline CDR1 SGHRS, CDR2 YFSETQ. Trimming shortened V by 4 bases and J by 0 bases, and 4 bases separated the two germline ends. The CDR3 sequence is 13 residues long.

The chain has TRBV19 and TRBJ1-2; D remains unclear. The CDR3 is 14 residues long. CDR1 and CDR2 from the germline V gene are LNHDA and SQIVND (reference sequence). V lost 1 base and J 0 bases, leaving 6 bases between the germline ends. This CDR3 reads CASSIVGANYGYTF. Here the CDR3 DNA reads TGTGCCAGTAGTATAGTCGGGGCTAACTATGGCTACACCTTC.

This clone was picked up one time. The V call is TRBV18, the J call TRBJ1-1; D ambiguous. V lost 8 bases to trimming and J lost 1 base, with 8 bases between them. The length of the CDR3 is 12 residues. Per germline, CDR1 KGHSH and CDR2 LQKENI. This chain's CDR3 is CASGRGNTEAFF. CDR3 DNA: TGTGCCAGCGGACGGGGGAACACTGAAGCTTTCTTT.

The genes are TRBV5-4 and TRBJ2-4, with TRBD1 matching 8 bases. The CDR3 runs to 18 residues. V gave up 3 bases and J gave up 3 bases; unmatched junction bases: 14. CDR1 is SGHNT, CDR2 YYREEE, per germline (reference sequence). CDR3 protein: CASSWAGTGGIGKNIQYF. The CDR3 nucleotides are TGTGCCAGCAGCTGGGCCGGGACAGGAGGGATAGGCAAAAACATTCAGTACTTC.